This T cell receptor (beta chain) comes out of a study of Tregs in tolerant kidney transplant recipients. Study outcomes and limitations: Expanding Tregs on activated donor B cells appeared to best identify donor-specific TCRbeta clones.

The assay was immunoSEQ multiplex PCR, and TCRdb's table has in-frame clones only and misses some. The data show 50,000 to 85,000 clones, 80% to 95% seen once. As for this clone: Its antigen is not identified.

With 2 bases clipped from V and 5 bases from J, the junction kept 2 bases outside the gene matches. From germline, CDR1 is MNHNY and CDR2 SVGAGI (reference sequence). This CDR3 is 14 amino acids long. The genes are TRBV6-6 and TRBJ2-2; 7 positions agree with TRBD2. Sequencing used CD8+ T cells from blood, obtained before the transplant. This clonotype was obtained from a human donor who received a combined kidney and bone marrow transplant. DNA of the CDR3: TGTGCCAGCAGTTACAACGGGAGGACCGGGGAGCTGTTTTTT. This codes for CASSYNGRTGELFF.